This TCR beta chain derives from a study of graft-versus-host responses after intestinal transplantation. At the level of the study: Transplants were multivisceral, liver-intestinal, or isolated intestinal. For approximately 3 years after anti-thymocyte globulin induction, all recipients took tacrolimus and steroids.

Comments on this clone: What it binds is unknown.

Germline CDR1 SNHLY, CDR2 FYNNEI. The CDR3 consists of 15 residues. V lost 6 bases to trimming and J lost 7 bases, with 19 bases between them. Clones were read by immunoSEQ multiplex PCR, and TCRdb kept only the in-frame ones, dropping some. The table lists about 26,000 clones, more than 75% of them singletons. Study outcomes and limitations: Some patients had graft-donor T cell macrochimerism, and their allografts showed high graft-versus-host to host-versus-graft clonal ratios. The recipient marrow held GvH clones, and some of them showed up first in ileum or blood.

This sample comprised unstimulated CD4+ T cells sorted from spleen or lymph node cells, obtained before intestinal transplant. The TCR sequence derives from a human donor who received an intestinal transplant. The chain has TRBV2 and TRBJ1-3; possibly TRBD1 for D (5 bases). CDR3 nucleotides: TGTGCCAGCAGCGGGGGGACGGAAAACTGGAACACCATATATTTT. This translates into CASSGGTENWNTIYF.